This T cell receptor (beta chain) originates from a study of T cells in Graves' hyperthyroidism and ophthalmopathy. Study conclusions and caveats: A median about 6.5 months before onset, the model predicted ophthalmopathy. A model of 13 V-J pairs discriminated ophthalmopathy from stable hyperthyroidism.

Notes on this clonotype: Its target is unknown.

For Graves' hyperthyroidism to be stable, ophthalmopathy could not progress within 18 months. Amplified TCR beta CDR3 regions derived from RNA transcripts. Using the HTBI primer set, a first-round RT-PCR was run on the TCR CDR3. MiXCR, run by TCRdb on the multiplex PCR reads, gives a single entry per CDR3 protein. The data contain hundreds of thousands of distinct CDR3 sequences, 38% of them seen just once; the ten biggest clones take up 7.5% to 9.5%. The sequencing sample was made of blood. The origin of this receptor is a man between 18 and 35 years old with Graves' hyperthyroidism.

This CDR3 reads CASSLAFRLGMNTEAFF. In DNA, the CDR3 is TGTGCCAGCAGCTTGGCCTTCCGCCTCGGCATGAACACTGAAGCTTTCTTT. The gene calls are TRBV5-8 and TRBJ1-1; D not resolved. This CDR3 spans 17 amino acids. V was clipped by 0 bases and J by 0 bases, with 15 bases between them. CDR1 and CDR2 (germline): SGHTS, YDEGEE.